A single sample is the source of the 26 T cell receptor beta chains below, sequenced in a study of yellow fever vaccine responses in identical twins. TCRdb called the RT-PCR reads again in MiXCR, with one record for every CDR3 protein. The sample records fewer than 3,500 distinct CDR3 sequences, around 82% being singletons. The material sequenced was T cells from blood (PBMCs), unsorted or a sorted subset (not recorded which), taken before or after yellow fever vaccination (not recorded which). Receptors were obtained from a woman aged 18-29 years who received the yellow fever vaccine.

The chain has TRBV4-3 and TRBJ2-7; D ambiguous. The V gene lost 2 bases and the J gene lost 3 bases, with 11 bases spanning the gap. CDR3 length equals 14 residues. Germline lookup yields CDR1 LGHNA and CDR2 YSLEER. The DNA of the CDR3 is TGCGCCAGCAGCCAATCTCCACAAATCTACGAGCAGTACTTC. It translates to CASSQSPQIYEQYF.

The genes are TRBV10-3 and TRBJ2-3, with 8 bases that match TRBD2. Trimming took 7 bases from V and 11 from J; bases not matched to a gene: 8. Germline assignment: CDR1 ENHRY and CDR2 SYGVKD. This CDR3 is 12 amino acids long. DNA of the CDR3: TGTGCCATCACCTCCAGCGGGAGCGTGCAGTATTTT. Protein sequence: CAITSSGSVQYF.

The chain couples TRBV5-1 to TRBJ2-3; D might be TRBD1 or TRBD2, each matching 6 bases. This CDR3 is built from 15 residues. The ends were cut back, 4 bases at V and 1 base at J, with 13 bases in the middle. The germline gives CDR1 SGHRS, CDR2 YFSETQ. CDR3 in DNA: TGCGCCAGCAGCCTGAGGGGGGTAGGCACAGATACGCAGTATTTT. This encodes CASSLRGVGTDTQYF.

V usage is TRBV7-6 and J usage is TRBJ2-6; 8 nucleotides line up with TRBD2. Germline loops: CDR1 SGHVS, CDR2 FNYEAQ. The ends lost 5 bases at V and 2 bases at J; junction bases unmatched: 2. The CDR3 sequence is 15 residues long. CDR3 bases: TGTGCCAGCAGCCCCGGGAGGGCTGGGGCCAACGTCCTGACTTTC. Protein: CASSPGRAGANVLTF.

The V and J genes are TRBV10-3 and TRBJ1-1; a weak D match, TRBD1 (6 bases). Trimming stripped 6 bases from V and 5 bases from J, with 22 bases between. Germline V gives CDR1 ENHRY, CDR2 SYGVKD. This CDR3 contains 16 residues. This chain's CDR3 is CAIRARQELTGTEAFF. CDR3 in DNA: TGTGCCATCAGAGCCAGACAGGAGCTCACGGGGACTGAAGCTTTCTTT.

The DNA for the CDR3 is TGTGCCAGCAGTCGAACCTCGACAGGGGGTCGTGAGCAGTACTTC. Its translation: CASSRTSTGGREQYF. The rearrangement uses TRBV25-1 and TRBJ2-7, with 9 bases matching TRBD1. Germline CDR1 reads MGHDK; CDR2 reads SYGVNS. The J segment lost 7 bases and the V segment lost 5 bases, leaving 12 bases of the junction unmatched. The CDR3 spans 15 residues.

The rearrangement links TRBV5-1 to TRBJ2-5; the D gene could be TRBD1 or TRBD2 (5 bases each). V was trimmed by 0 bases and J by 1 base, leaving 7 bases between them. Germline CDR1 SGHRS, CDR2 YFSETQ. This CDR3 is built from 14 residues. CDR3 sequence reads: CASSLGGSQETQYF. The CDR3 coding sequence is TGCGCCAGCAGCTTGGGGGGGTCCCAAGAGACCCAGTACTTC.

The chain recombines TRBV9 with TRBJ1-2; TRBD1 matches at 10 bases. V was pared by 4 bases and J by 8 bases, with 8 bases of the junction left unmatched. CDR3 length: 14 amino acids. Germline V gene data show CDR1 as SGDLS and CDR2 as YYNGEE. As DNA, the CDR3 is TGTGCCAGCAGCTCCGACAGGGGGCAGGGAGGCTACACCTTC. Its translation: CASSSDRGQGGYTF.

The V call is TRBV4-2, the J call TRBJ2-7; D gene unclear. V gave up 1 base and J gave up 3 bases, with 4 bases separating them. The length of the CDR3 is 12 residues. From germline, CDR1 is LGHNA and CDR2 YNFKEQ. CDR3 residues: CASSQASYEQYF. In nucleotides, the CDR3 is TGTGCCAGCAGCCAAGCTAGCTACGAGCAGTACTTC.

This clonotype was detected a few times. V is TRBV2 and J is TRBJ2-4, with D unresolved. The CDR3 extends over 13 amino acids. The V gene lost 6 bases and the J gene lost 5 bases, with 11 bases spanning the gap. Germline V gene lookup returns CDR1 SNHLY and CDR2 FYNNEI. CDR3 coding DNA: TGTGCCAGCAGCTTAGACGAACAAAACATTCAGTACTTC. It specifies CASSLDEQNIQYF. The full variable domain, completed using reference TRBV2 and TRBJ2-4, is EPEVTQTPSHQVTQMGQEVILRCVPISNHLYFYWYRQILGQKVEFLVSFYNNEISEKSEIFDDQFSVERPDGSNFTLKIRSTKLEDSAMYFCASSLDEQNIQYFGAGTRLSVL.

DNA of the CDR3: TGTGCCAGCTGCCCGGGACACAGCAATCAGCCCCAGCATTTT. It translates to CASCPGHSNQPQHF. The chain has TRBV28 and TRBJ1-5; possibly TRBD1 for D (6 bases). This CDR3 region has 14 residues. Germline values: CDR1 MDHEN, CDR2 SYDVKM. V lost 8 bases, J lost 1 base, and 12 bases lay in between.

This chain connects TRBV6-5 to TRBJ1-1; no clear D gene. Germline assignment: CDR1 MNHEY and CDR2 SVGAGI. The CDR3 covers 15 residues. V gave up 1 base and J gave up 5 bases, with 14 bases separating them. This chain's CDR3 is CASSYFRGGRTEAFF. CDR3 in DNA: TGTGCCAGCAGTTACTTCCGGGGAGGGAGGACTGAAGCTTTCTTT.

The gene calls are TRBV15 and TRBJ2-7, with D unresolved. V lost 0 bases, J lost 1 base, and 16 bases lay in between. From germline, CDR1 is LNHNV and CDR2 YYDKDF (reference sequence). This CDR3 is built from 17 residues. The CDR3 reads CATSRDTRRSRSYEQYF. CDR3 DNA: TGTGCCACCAGCAGAGATACGCGTCGTAGCAGATCCTACGAGCAGTACTTC.

As DNA, the CDR3 is TGCGCCAGCAGCCAAGATCCCAGGGGGCGGTACGAGCAGTACTTC. It specifies CASSQDPRGRYEQYF. The V gene is TRBV4-3, the J gene TRBJ2-7, with TRBD1 matching over 8 bases. Germline-derived CDR1 and CDR2 are LGHNA and YSLEER. Unmatched junction bases numbered 5, after V lost 0 bases and J lost 4 bases. The CDR3 sequence is 15 residues long.

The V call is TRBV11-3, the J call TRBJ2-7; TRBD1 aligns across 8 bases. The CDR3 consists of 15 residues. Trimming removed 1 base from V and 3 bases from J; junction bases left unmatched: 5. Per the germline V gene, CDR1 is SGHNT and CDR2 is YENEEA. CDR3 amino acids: CASSLGRGPLYEQYF. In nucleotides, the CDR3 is TGTGCCAGCAGCTTAGGCAGGGGGCCTCTCTACGAGCAGTACTTC. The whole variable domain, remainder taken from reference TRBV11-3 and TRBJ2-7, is EAGVVQSPRYKIIEKKQPVAFWCNPISGHNTLYWYLQNLGQGPELLIRYENEEAVDDSQLPKDRFSAERLKGVDSTLKIQPAELGDSAVYLCASSLGRGPLYEQYFGPGTRLTVT.

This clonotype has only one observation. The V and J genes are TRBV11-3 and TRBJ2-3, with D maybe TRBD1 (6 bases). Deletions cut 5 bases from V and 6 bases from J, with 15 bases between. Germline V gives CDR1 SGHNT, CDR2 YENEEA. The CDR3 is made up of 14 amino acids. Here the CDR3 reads CASSLGGVSDTQYF. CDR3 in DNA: TGTGCCAGCAGCCTAGGGGGAGTTTCCGATACGCAGTATTTT.

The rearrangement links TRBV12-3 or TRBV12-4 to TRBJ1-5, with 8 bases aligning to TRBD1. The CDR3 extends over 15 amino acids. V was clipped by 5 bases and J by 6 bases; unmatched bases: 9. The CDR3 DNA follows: TGTGCCAGCAGTCTCAGGACAGGGAGGATTCAGCCCCAGCATTTT. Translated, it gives CASSLRTGRIQPQHF.

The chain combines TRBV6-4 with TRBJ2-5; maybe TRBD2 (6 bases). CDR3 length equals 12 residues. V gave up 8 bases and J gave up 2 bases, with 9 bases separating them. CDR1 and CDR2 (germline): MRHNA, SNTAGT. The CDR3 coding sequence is TGTGCCAGCGGGGACTCTCAAGAGACCCAGTACTTC. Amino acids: CASGDSQETQYF.

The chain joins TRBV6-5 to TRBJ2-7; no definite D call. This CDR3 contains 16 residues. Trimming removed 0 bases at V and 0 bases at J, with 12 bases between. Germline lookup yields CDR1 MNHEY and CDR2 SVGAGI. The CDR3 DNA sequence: TGTGCCAGCAGTTACTCTCTCCGGGCCCACTCCTACGAGCAGTACTTC. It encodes CASSYSLRAHSYEQYF.

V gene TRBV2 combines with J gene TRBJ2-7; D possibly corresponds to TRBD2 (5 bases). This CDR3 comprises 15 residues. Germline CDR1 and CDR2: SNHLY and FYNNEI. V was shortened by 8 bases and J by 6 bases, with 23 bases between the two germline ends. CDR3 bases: TGTGCCAGCCATCATCCCGGGATTGCCCGCATCGAGCAGTACTTC. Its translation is CASHHPGIARIEQYF.

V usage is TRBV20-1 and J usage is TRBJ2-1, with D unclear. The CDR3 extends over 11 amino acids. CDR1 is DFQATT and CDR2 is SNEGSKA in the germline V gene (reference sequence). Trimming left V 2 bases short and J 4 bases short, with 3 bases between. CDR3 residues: CSARQYNEQFF. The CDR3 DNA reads TGCAGTGCTAGACAGTACAATGAGCAGTTCTTC.

CDR3 DNA sequence: TGTGCCAGCAGCTTTACGGGGGGGTTTGGAGATACGCAGTATTTT. The encoded protein is CASSFTGGFGDTQYF. The chain couples TRBV7-3 to TRBJ2-3; TRBD2 matches at 8 bases. The germline V gene encodes CDR1 SGHTA and CDR2 FQGTGA. Unmatched junction bases numbered 7, after V lost 3 bases and J lost 5 bases. The CDR3 is 15 amino acids.

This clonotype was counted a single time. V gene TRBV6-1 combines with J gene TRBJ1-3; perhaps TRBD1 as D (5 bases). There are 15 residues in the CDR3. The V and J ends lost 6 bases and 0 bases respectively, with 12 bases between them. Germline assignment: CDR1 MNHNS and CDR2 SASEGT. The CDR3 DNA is TGTGCCAGCAGGGAACAGGCCTTCTCTGGAAACACCATATATTTT. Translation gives CASREQAFSGNTIYF.

CDR3 coding DNA: TGTGCCACCAGCAGTGATCAGAAGGCAGATACGCAGTATTTT. Its protein product is CATSSDQKADTQYF. This chain links TRBV15 with TRBJ2-3; D not certain. The CDR3 loop spans 14 amino acids. The V gene lost 3 bases and the J gene lost 4 bases, with 11 bases spanning the gap. Germline lookup yields CDR1 LNHNV and CDR2 YYDKDF (reference sequence).

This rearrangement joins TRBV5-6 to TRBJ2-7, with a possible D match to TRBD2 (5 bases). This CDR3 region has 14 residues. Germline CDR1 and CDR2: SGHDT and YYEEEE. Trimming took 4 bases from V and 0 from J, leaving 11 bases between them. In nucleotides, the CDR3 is TGTGCCAGCAGCCTCCGACTAAGCTCCTACGAGCAGTACTTC. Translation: CASSLRLSSYEQYF.

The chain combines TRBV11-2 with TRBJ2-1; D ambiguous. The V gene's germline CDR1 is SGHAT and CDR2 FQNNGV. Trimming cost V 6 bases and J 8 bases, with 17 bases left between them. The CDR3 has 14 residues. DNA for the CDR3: TGTGCCAGCAGTGCCGGCCTTCCTCCCCATGAGCAGTTCTTC. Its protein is CASSAGLPPHEQFF.